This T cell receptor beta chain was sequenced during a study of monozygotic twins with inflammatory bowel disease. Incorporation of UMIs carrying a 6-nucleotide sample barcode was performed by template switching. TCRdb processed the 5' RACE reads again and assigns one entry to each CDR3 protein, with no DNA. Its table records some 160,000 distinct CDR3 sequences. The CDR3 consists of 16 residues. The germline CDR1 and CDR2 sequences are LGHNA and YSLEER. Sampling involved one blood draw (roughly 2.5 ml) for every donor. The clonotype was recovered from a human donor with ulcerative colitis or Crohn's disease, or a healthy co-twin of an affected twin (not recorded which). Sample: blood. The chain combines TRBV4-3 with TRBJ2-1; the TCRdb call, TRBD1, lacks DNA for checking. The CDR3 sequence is CASSQGTGAGGNEQFF.